This TCR beta chain was obtained from a study of regulatory T cells in long-lasting Graves disease. Points on this clonotype: Its cognate antigen is unknown.

Library construction for TCR beta used iRepertoire HTBI primers and Arm-PCR of CDR3 regions. TCRdb reanalysed the multiplex PCR reads using MiXCR and keeps one entry per CDR3 protein. The table shows around 430,000 distinct CDR3 sequences, with under 25% occurring only once. Study-level findings and limits: Repertoires from persistent disease leaned toward TRBV28, TRBJ1-2 and TRBJ2-5.

Sample time point: persistent/refractory GD, antithyroid drugs over 5 years with positive TRAb. RNA isolated from PBMCs was used to make the TCR library. The CDR3 consists of 13 residues. Germline lookup yields CDR1 SGHAT and CDR2 FQNNGV. Trimming at V came to 1 base and at J to 11 bases, leaving 6 bases not matched to a gene. The V and J genes are TRBV11-2 and TRBJ1-1; 8 bases agree with TRBD1. Specimen: peripheral blood mononuclear cells (PBMCs), collected when the disease was refractory, from a patient treated with antithyroid drugs. The origin of this receptor is a female donor with Graves disease. CDR3 in amino acids: CASSLVDRGDAFF. In DNA form, the CDR3 reads TGTGCCAGCAGCTTAGTCGACAGGGGAGACGCTTTCTTT.